This T cell receptor beta chain was sequenced during a study of blood T cell repertoires in COVID-19. TCRdb's copy holds only in-frame clones and misses some; the assay was immunoSEQ multiplex PCR. The data show about 220,000 clones, with about 85% seen just once and roughly 5% held by the top ten. Trimming took 0 bases from V and 3 from J; bases not matched to a gene: 5. The CDR3 is 15 amino acids. Germline V CDR1 and CDR2: MGHRA, YSYEKL. The rearrangement uses TRBV4-1 and TRBJ2-7, with 7 bases fitting TRBD1. Sequenced sample: peripheral blood. This receptor was obtained from a woman aged 60 to 75 who had recovered from COVID-19. The CDR3 DNA reads TGCGCCAGCAGCCAAGATGCGGCAGGGGGCTACGAGCAGTACTTC. Amino acids: CASSQDAAGGYEQYF.